The T cell receptor (beta chain) described here comes from a study of neurological immune-mediated disorders. This clonotype has ten or more counts. Via MiXCR, TCRdb re-called the 5' RACE reads, giving one row per CDR3 protein. Of 95,000 to 150,000 distinct CDR3 sequences listed, about 3.2% are singletons. Material: PBMCs. This clonotype was sampled from a woman aged 25-40 years with multiple sclerosis.

The CDR3 is CAISVWGQGEAFF. The CDR3 bases are TGTGCCATCAGTGTTTGGGGGCAGGGTGAAGCTTTCTTT. This chain joins TRBV10-3 and TRBJ1-1, with D tentatively TRBD1 (6 bases). Germline CDR1 reads ENHRY; CDR2 reads SYGVKD. The V end was cut by 4 bases, the J end by 7 bases, with 13 bases between. The CDR3 is 13 amino acids.